The source of this T cell receptor beta chain is a study of human T cells and chemical hapten exposure. The germline gives CDR1 MDHEN, CDR2 SYDVKM. The CDR3 loop spans 14 amino acids. Trimming pared 4 bases from V and 4 bases from J, leaving 10 bases between. TCRdb used MiXCR to reprocess the 5' RACE reads, holding one entry per CDR3 protein. The data hold over 95,000 distinct CDR3 sequences, with around 20% observed a single time. Total RNA was isolated from whole blood that had not been fractionated. The rearrangement uses TRBV28 and TRBJ2-2, with unresolved D. The receptor was derived from a human donor in good health. The CDR3 sequence: CASSYSFGTGELFF. Written as DNA, the CDR3 is TGTGCCAGCAGTTACTCTTTCGGCACCGGGGAGCTGTTTTTT. The full variable domain, with the rest looked up from reference TRBV28 and TRBJ2-2, is DVKVTQSSRYLVKRTGEKVFLECVQDMDHENMFWYRQDPGLGLRLIYFSYDVKMKEKGDIPEGYSVSREKKERFSLILESASTNQTSMYLCASSYSFGTGELFFGEGSRLTVL.